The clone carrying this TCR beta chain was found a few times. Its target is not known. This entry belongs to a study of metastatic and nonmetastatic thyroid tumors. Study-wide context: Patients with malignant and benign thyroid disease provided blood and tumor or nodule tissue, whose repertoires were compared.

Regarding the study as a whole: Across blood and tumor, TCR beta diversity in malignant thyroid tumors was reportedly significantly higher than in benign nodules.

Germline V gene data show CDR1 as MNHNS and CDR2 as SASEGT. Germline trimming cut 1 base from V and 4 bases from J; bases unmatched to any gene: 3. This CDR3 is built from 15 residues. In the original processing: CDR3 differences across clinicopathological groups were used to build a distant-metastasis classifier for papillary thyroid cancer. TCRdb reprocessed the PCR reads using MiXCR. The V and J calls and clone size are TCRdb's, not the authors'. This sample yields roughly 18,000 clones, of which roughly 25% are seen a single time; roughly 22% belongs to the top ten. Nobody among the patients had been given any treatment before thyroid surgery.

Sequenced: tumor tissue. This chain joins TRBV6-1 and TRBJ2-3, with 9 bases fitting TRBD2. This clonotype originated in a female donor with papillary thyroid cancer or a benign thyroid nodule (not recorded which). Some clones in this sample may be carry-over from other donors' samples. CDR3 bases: TGTGCCAGCAGTGAAGGCGGGGGGGCTGCAGATACGCAGTATTTT. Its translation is CASSEGGGAADTQYF.